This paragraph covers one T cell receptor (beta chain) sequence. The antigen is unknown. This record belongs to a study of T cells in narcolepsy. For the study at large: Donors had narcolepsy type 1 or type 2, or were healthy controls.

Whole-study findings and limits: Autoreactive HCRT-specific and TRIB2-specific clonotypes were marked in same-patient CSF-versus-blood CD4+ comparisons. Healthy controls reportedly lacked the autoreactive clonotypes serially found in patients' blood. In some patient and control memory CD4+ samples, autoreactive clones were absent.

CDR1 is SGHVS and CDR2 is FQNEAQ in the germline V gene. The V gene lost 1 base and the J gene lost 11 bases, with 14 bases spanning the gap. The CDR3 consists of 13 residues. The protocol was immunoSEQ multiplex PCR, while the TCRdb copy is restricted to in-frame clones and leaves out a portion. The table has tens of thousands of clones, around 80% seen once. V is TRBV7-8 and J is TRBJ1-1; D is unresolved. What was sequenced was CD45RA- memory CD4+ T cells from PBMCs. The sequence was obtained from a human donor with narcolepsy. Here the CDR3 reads CASSLVVGGMAFF. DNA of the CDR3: TGTGCCAGCAGCTTAGTGGTAGGTGGTATGGCTTTCTTT.